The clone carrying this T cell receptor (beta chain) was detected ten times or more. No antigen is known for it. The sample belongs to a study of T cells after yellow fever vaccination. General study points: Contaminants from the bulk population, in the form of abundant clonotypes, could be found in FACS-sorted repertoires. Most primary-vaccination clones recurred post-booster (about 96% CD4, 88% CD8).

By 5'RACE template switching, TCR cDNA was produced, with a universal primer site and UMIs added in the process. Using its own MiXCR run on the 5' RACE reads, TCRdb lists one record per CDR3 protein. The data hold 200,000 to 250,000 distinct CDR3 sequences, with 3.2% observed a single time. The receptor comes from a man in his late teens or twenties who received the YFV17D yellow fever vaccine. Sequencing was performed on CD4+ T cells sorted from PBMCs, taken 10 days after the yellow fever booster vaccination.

The CDR3 loop is CASSRAGGTDTQYF. CDR3 coding DNA: TGTGCCAGCAGCCGAGCGGGGGGCACAGATACGCAGTATTTT. This rearrangement joins TRBV7-2 to TRBJ2-3, with 8 bases that match TRBD2. This CDR3 region has 14 residues. Unmatched junction bases numbered 2, after V lost 5 bases and J lost 1 base. The germline gives CDR1 SGHTA, CDR2 FQGNSA.